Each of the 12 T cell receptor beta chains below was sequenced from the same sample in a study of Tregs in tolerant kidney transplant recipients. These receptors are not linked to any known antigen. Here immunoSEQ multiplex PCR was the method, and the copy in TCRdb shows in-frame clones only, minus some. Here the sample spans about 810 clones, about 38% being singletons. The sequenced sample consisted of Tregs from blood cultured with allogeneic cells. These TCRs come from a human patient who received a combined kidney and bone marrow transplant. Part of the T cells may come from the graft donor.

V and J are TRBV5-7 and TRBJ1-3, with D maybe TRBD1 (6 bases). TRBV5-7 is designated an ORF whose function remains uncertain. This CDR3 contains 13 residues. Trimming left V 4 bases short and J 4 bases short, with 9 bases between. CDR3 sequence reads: CASSIGQGNTIYF. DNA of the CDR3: TGTGCCAGCAGCATAGGACAGGGAAACACCATATATTTT.

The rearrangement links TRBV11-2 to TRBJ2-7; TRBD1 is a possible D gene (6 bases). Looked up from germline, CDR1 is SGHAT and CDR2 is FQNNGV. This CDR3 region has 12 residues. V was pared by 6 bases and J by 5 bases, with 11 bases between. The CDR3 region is CASRQGNDEQYF. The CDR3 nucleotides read TGTGCCAGCAGACAGGGCAACGACGAGCAGTACTTC.

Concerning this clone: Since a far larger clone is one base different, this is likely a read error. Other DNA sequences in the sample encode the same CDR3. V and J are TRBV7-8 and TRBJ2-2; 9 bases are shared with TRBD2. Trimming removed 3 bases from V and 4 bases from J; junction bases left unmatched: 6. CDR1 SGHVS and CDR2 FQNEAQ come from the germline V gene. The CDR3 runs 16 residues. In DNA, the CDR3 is TGTGCCAGCAGCTTTTGGGCGGGGGGGTCCACCGGGGAGCTGTTTTTT. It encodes CASSFWAGGSTGELFF.

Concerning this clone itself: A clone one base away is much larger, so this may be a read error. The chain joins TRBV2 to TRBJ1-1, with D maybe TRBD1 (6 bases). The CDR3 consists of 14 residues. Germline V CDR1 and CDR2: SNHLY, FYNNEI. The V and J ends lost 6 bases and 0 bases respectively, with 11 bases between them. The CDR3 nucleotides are TGTGCCAGCAGGTGGACAGCAATGAACACTGAAGCTTTCTTT. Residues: CASRWTAMNTEAFF.

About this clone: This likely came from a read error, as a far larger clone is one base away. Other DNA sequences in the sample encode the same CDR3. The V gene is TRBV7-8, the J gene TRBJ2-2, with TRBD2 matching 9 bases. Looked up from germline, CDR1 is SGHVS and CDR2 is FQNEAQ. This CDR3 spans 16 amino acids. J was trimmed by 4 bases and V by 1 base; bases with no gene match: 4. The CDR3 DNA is TGTGCCAGCAGCTTAGGGGCGGGGGGGTCCACCGGGGAGCTGTTTTTT. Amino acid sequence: CASSLGAGGSTGELFF.

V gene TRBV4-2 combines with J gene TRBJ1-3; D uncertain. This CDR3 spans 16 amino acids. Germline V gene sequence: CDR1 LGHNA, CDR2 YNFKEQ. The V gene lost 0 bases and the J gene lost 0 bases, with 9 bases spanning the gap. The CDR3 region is CASSQDRPISGNTIYF. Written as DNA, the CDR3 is TGTGCCAGCAGCCAAGATAGACCAATCTCTGGAAACACCATATATTTT.

The CDR3 spells CASSFNLAGDYEQFF. The CDR3 DNA is TGTGCCAGCAGCTTTAACCTAGCGGGAGACTATGAGCAGTTCTTC. This chain joins TRBV5-4 and TRBJ2-1; 10 positions agree with TRBD2. Trimming cost V 2 bases and J 8 bases; bases outside gene matches: 7. Germline CDR1 reads SGHNT; CDR2 reads YYREEE (reference sequence). The length of the CDR3 is 15 residues.

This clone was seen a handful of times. This CDR3 is CASSVDSNTGELFF. The CDR3 nucleotides read TGCGCCAGCAGTGTTGACTCGAACACCGGGGAGCTGTTTTTT. The V and J genes are TRBV4-3 and TRBJ2-2; D is unclear. Germline CDR1 LGHNA, CDR2 YSLEER. Trimming took off 6 bases at V and 0 bases at J, with 8 bases between the two ends. The CDR3 spans 14 residues.

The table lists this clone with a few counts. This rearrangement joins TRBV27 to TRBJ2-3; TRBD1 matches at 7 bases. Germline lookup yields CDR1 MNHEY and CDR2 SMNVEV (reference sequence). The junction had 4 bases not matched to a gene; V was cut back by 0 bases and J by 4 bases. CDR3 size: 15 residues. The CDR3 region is CASSLSGTAPDTQYF. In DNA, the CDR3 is TGTGCCAGCAGTTTATCGGGGACAGCACCAGATACGCAGTATTTT.

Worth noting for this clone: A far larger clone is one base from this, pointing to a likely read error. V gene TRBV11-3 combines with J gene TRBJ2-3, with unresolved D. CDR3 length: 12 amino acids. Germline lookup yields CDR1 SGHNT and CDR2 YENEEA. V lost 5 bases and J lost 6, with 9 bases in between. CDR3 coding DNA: TGTGCCAGCAGCCCGCGTGCGGATACGCAGTATTTT. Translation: CASSPRADTQYF.

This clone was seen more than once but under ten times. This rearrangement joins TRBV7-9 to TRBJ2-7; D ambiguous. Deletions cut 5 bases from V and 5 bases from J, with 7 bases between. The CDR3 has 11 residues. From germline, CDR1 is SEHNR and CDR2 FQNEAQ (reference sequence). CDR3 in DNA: TGTGCCAGCAGCCTCTGGGACGAGCAGTACTTC. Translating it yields CASSLWDEQYF.

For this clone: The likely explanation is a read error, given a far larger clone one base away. The CDR3 region is CAISLGRPNSPLHF. The CDR3 bases are TGTGCCATCAGCTTAGGACGGCCGAATTCACCCCTCCACTTT. This sequence joins TRBV5-5 and TRBJ1-6; D is undetermined. There are 14 residues in the CDR3. From germline, CDR1 is SGHKS and CDR2 YYEKEE (reference sequence).